This note documents a single T cell receptor beta chain sequence. Its antigen is unknown. With 8 bases removed from V and 5 bases from J, the gap between germline ends came to 10 bases. The CDR3 extends over 11 amino acids. The germline CDR1 and CDR2 sequences are MNHEY and SMNVEV (reference sequence). The data were taken from a study of PD-1 blockade in classical Hodgkin lymphoma. In every patient, relapse followed autologous stem cell transplantation, while exposure to brentuximab vedotin differed. Assay used: immunoSEQ multiplex PCR; TCRdb lists only in-frame clones, some missing. Of about 75,000 clones detected, approximately 94% appear once; the ten largest clones hold 6.5% to 8%. Findings and limits, study-wide: Only CD4+ TCR diversity, not CD8+, had risen significantly by C4D1.

The sample in question was peripheral blood mononuclear cells (PBMCs), obtained at baseline. The source of this sequence is a human donor with classical Hodgkin lymphoma. This sequence joins TRBV27 and TRBJ2-7; D gene unclear. CDR3 DNA sequence: TGTGCCAGCTCGACATATAACGAGCAGTACTTC. Protein product: CASSTYNEQYF.